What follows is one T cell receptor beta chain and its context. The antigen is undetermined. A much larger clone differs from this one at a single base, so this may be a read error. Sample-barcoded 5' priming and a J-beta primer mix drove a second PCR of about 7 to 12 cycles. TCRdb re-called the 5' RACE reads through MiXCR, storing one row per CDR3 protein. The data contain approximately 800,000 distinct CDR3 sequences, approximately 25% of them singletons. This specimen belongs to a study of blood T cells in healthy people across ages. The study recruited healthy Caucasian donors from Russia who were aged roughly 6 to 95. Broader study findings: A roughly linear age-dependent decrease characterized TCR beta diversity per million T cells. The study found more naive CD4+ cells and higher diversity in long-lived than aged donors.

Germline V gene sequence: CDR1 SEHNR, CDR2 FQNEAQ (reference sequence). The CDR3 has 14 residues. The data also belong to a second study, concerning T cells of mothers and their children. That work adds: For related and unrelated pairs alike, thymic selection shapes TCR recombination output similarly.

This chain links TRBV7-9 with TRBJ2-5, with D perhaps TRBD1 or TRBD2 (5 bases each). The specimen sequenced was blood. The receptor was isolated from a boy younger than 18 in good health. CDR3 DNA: TGTGCCAGCAGCTTACCGGGTCCCAGGGAGACCCAGTGCTTC. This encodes CASSLPGPRETQCF.